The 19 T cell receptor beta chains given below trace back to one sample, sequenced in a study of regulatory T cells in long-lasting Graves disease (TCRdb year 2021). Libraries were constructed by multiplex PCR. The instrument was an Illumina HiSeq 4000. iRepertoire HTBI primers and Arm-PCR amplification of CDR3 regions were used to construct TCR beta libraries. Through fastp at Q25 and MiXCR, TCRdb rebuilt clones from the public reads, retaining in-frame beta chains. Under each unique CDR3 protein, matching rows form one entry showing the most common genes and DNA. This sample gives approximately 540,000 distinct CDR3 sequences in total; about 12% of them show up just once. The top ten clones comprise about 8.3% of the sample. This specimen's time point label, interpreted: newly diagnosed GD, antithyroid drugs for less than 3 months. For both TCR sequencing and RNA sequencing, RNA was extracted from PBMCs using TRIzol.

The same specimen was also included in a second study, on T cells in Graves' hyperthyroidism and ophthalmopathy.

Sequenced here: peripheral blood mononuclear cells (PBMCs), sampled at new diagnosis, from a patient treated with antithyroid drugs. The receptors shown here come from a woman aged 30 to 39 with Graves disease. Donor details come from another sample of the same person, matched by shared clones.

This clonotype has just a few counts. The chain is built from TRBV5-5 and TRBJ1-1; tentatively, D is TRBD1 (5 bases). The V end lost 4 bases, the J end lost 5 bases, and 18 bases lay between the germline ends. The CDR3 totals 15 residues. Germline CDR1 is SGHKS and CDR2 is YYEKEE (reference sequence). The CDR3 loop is CASSRRHSGGTEAFF. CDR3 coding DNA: TGTGCCAGCAGCAGAAGACATTCGGGGGGGACTGAAGCTTTCTTT.

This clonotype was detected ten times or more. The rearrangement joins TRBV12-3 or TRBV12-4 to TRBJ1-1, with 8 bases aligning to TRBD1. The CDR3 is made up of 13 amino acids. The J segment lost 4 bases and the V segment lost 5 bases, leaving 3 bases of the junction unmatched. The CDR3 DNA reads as TGTGCCAGCAGTAGGACAGGGAGCACTGAAGCTTTCTTT. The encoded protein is CASSRTGSTEAFF.

CDR3 bases: TGTGCCAGCAGTCGCAAGACTAGCGGGTGCACAGATACGCAGTATTTT. Its protein is CASSRKTSGCTDTQYF. This chain connects TRBV6-1 to TRBJ2-3; 10 nucleotides align to TRBD2. Germline-derived CDR1 and CDR2 are MNHNS and SASEGT. The junction had 6 bases not matched to a gene; V was cut back by 5 bases and J by 1 base. The CDR3 is 16 amino acids.

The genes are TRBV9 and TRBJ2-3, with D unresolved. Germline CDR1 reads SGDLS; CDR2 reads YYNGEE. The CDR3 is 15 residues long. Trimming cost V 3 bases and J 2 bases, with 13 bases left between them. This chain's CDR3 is CASSETGMDTDTQYF. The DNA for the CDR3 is TGTGCCAGCAGCGAGACGGGTATGGACACAGATACGCAGTATTTT.

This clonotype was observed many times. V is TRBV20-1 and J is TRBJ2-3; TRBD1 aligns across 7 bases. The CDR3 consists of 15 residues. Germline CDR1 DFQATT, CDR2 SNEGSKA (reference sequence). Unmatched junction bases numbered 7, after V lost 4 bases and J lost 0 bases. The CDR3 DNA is TGCAGTGCTACAAATACAGGGGCAAGCACAGATACGCAGTATTTT. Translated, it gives CSATNTGASTDTQYF.

The CDR3 nucleotides read TGTGCCAGCACCCTCCGAGACGGGACAGGGTTTTTCGCCGACAATGAGCAGTTCTTC. Translating gives CASTLRDGTGFFADNEQFF. The chain links TRBV5-8 to TRBJ2-1; TRBD1 agrees at 9 bases. CDR3 length: 19 residues. Germline loops: CDR1 SGHTS, CDR2 YDEGEE. V gave up 6 bases and J gave up 5 bases; unmatched junction bases: 21.

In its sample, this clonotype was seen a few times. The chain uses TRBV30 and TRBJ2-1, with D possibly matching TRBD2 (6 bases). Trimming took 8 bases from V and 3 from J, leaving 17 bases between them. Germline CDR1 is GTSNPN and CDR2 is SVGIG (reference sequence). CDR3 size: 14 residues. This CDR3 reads CALKAGPYYNEQFF. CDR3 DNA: TGTGCCCTCAAGGCGGGACCCTACTACAATGAGCAGTTCTTC.

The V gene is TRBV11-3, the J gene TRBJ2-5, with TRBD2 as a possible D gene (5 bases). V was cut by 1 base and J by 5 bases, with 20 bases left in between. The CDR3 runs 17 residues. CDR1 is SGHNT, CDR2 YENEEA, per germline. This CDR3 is CASSLVRGGPWLETQYF. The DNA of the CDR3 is TGTGCCAGCAGCTTAGTGCGTGGAGGCCCATGGTTGGAGACCCAGTACTTC.

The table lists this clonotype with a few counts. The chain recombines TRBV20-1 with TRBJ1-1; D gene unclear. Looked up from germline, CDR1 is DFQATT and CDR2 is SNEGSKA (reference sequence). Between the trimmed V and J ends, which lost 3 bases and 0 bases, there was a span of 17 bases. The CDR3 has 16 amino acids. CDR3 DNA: TGCAGTGCTAGGAAAGGACCGCGTTTACTGAACACTGAAGCTTTCTTT. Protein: CSARKGPRLLNTEAFF.

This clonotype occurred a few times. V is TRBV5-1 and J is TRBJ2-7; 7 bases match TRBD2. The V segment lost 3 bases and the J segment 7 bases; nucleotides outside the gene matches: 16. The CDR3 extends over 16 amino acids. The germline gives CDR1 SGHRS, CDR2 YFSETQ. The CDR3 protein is CASSSLAAPARVEQYF. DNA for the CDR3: TGCGCCAGCAGCTCCCTAGCGGCCCCCGCCCGGGTGGAGCAGTACTTC.

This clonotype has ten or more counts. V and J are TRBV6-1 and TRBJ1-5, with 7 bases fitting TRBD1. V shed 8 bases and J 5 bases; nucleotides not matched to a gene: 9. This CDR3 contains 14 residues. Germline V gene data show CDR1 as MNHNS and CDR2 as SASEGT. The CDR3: CASSRDSHYQPQHF. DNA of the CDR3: TGTGCCAGCTCCCGGGACAGCCACTATCAGCCCCAGCATTTT.

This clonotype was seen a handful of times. Written as DNA, the CDR3 is TGTGCCAGCCGTCCCTTTAGGGCGATGGACAATGAGCAGTTCTTC. This translates into CASRPFRAMDNEQFF. The chain carries TRBV12-3 or TRBV12-4 and TRBJ2-1; unclear D gene. The CDR3 has 15 residues. Trimming cost V 8 bases and J 5 bases, with 19 bases left between them.

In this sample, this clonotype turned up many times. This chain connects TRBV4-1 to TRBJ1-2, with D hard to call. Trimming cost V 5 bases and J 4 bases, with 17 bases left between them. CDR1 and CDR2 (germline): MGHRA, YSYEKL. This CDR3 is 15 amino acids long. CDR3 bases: TGCGCCAGCAGCACAAGCCTGACGGGGATCTATGGCTACACCTTC. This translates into CASSTSLTGIYGYTF.

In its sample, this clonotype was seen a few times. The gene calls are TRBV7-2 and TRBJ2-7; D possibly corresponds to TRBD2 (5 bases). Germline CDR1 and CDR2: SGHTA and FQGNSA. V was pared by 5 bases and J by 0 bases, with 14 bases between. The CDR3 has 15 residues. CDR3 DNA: TGTGCCAGCAGCCCCCGGGGAGCCAGCTCCTACGAGCAGTACTTC. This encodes CASSPRGASSYEQYF.

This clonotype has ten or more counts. The CDR3 protein is CSAIDPGTKEQFF. The CDR3 coding sequence is TGCAGTGCCATAGATCCGGGGACGAAGGAGCAGTTCTTC. This chain links TRBV20-1 with TRBJ2-1; the D call may be TRBD1 or TRBD2 (5 bases each). Looked up from germline, CDR1 is DFQATT and CDR2 is SNEGSKA (reference sequence). V lost 6 bases and J 10 bases, leaving 19 bases between the germline ends. This CDR3 comprises 13 residues.

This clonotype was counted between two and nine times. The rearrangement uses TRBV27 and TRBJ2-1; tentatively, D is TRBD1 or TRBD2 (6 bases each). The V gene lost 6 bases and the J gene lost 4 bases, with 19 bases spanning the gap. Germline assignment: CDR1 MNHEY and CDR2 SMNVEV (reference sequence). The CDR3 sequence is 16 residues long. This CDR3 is CASSRIGGREYNEQFF. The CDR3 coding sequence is TGTGCCAGCAGCCGCATCGGGGGCAGGGAGTACAATGAGCAGTTCTTC.

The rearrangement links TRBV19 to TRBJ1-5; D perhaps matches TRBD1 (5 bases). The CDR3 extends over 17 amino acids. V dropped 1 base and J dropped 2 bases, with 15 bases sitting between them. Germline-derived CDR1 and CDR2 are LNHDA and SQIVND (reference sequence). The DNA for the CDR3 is TGTGCCAGTAGTATAGTGGGGGGGGGAGCGGGCAATCAGCCCCAGCATTTT. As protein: CASSIVGGGAGNQPQHF.

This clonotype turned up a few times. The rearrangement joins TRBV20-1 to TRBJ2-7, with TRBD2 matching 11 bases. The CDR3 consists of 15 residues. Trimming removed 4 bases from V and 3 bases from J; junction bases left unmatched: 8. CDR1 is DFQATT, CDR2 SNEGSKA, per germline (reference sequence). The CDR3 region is CSAKGLAETFYEQYF. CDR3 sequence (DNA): TGCAGTGCTAAGGGACTAGCGGAAACTTTCTACGAGCAGTACTTC.

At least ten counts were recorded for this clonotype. The CDR3 DNA follows: TGCAGCGCAGGACAGGCGGGTGGCTACACCTTC. Its translation: CSAGQAGGYTF. The chain employs TRBV29-1 and TRBJ1-2, with 7 bases identical to TRBD1. Trimming at V came to 7 bases and at J to 7 bases, leaving 6 bases not matched to a gene. The CDR3 is made up of 11 amino acids. Germline loops: CDR1 SQVTM, CDR2 ANQGSEA.